The clone carrying this T cell receptor (beta chain) was detected a few times. This specimen comes from a study of CD8+ T cells in alopecia areata. Study in general: The drug, oral tofacitinib, was given to treated patients at 5 to 10 mg twice daily.

The CDR3 has 16 residues. Germline CDR1 is SGHVS and CDR2 is FNYEAQ. V lost 1 base and J lost 2; bases outside the gene matches: 3. Extracted RNA was reverse transcribed, and the resulting cDNA served as sequencing template. Assay: immunoSEQ multiplex PCR; the TCRdb copy retains only in-frame clones and omits some. Of about 13,000 clones detected, 45% to 60% appear once; the ten largest clones hold approximately 10%. Samples from alopecia areata patients were lesional scalp punch biopsies and peripheral blood. Sequenced material: skin, taken at week 0. The source of this sequence is a human donor with alopecia areata. The chain couples TRBV7-6 to TRBJ2-7; 12 nucleotides agree with TRBD2. CDR3 coding DNA: TGTGCCAGCAGCTTAGTCTCTAGCGGGGGGGCCTACGAGCAGTACTTC. Translation: CASSLVSSGGAYEQYF.